These T cell receptor beta chains were read from a single sample in a study of T cell responses to AZD1222 COVID-19 vaccine. TCRdb's table, derived via immunoSEQ multiplex PCR, lists solely in-frame clones and lacks some. Altogether some 200,000 clones are present, around 89% being singletons, with the ten largest covering 26%. The sample here was peripheral blood, taken 28 days after the second AZD1222 dose. These TCRs come from an adult who received the AZD1222 COVID-19 vaccine. The CDR3 runs from the conserved cysteine through the conserved F or W. A D gene is named only where the DNA matches it firmly. Some rows have no size entry. The others give once, few or many, or a class for an expanded clone.

-,-,TRBJ2-7,TRBV7-2,CASQRSLWAPEQYF,TGTGCCAGCCAAAGGTCCCTGTGGGCCCCCGAGCAGTACTTC
TRBD1,once,TRBJ2-7,TRBV28,CASTHRGLYEQYF,TGTGCCAGCACGCACAGGGGGCTTTACGAGCAGTACTTC
TRBD1,-,TRBJ1-2,TRBV7-9,CASTKDRGYIGYTF,TGTGCCAGCACCAAGGACAGGGGATACATCGGCTACACCTTC
-,-,TRBJ2-7,TRBV4-1,CASSQAERGYEQYF,TGCGCCAGCAGCCAAGCGGAGAGGGGGTACGAGCAGTACTTC
TRBD2,-,TRBJ2-1,TRBV4-1,CASSHTSGRGYSFF,TGCGCCAGCAGCCACACTAGCGGGAGGGGCTATTCTTTCTTC
-,-,TRBJ2-7,TRBV6-5,CASRSSAVPYEQYF,TGTGCCAGCAGAAGTTCGGCGGTTCCCTACGAGCAGTACTTC
-,-,TRBJ1-2,TRBV20-1,CSAPEYGYTF,TGCAGTGCTCCGGAGTATGGCTACACCTTC
TRBD1,-,TRBJ1-4,TRBV6-4,CASSSRGIGQVGEKLFF,TGTGCCAGCAGTTCGCGGGGAATCGGACAGGTGGGAGAAAAACTGTTTTTT
-,-,TRBJ1-4,TRBV5-1,CASSSAGNSNEKLFF,TGCGCCAGCAGCTCCGCAGGGAACTCTAATGAAAAACTGTTTTTT
-,-,TRBJ2-5,TRBV7-8,CASRSGSPGETQYF,TGTGCCAGCAGGTCCGGGAGCCCCGGGGAGACCCAGTACTTC
-,-,TRBJ2-5,TRBV7-8,CASSPPLPDILPGETQYF,TGTGCCAGCAGCCCTCCCCTCCCAGACATTCTACCCGGGGAGACCCAGTACTTC
-,few,TRBJ2-7,TRBV10-1,CASSEGGRESSYEQYF,TGCGCCAGCAGTGAGGGGGGGCGGGAGTCCTCCTACGAGCAGTACTTC
TRBD2,-,TRBJ2-1,TRBV3-1/TRBV3-2,CASEPGTSGGDEQFF,TGTGCCAGTGAGCCAGGGACTAGCGGGGGGGATGAGCAGTTCTTC
-,-,TRBJ1-1,TRBV28,CASSLFQLRGAEAFF,TGTGCCAGCAGTTTATTCCAGCTTAGAGGGGCTGAAGCTTTCTTT
-,-,TRBJ1-2,TRBV18,CASSPSQASDGYTF,TGTGCCAGCTCCCCTTCACAGGCGTCGGATGGCTACACCTTC
-,-,TRBJ2-3,TRBV28,CASSPPPPKLTQYF,TGTGCCAGCAGTCCACCCCCCCCCAAGCTTACGCAGTATTTT
TRBD2,-,TRBJ2-3,TRBV10-3,CAISGAGSGDTQYF,TGTGCCATCAGTGGAGCGGGATCCGGAGATACGCAGTATTTT